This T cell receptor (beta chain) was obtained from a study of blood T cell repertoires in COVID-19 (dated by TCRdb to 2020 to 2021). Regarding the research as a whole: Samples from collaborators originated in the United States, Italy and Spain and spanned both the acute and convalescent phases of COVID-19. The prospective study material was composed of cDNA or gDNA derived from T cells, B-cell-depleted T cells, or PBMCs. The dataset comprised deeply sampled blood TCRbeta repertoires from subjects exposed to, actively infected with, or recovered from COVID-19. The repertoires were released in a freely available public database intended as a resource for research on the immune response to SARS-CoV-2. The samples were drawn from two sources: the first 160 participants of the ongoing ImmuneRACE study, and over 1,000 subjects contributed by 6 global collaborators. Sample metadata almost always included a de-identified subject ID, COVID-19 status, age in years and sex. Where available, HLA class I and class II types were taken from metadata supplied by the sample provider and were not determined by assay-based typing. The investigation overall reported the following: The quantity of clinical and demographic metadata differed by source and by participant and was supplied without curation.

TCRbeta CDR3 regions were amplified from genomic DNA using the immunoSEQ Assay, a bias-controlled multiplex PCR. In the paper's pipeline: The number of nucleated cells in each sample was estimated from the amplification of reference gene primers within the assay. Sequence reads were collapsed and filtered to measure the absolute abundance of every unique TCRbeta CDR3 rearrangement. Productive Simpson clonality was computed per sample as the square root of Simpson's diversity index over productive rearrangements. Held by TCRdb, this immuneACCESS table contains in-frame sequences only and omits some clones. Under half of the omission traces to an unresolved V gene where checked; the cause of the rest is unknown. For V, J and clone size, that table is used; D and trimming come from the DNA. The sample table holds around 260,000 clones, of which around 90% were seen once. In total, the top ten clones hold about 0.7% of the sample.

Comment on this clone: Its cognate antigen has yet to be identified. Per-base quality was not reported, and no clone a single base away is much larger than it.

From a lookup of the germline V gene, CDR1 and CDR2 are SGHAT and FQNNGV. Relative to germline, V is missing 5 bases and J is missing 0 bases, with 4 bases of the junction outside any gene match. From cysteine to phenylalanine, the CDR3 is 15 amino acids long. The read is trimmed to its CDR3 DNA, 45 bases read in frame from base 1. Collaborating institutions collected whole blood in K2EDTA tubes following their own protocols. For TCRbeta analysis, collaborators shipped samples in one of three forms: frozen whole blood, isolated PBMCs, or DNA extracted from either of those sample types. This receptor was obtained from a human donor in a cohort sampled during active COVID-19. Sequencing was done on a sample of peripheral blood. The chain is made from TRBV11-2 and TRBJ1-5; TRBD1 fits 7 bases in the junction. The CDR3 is CASSQGTVSNQPQHF. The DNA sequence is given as TGTGCCAGCAGCCAAGGGACAGTTAGCAATCAGCCCCAGCATTTT.